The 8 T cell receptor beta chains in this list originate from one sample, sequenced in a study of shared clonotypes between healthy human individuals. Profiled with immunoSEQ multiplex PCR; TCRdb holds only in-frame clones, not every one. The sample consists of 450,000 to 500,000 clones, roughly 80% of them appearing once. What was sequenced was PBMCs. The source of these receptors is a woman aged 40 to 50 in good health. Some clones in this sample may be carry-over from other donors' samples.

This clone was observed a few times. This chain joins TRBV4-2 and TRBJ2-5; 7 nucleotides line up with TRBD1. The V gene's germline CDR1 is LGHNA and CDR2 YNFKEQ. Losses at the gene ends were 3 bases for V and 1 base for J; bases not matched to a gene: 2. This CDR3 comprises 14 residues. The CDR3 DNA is TGTGCCAGCAGCCAGGGACAGATCCAAGAGACCCAGTACTTC. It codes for CASSQGQIQETQYF.

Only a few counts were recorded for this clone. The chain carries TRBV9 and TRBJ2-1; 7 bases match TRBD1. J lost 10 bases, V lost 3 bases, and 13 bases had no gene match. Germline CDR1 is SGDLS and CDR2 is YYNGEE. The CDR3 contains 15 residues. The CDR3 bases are TGTGCCAGCAGCGGAACAGGGGCCAGGGTTTTGGAGCAGTTCTTC. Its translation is CASSGTGARVLEQFF.

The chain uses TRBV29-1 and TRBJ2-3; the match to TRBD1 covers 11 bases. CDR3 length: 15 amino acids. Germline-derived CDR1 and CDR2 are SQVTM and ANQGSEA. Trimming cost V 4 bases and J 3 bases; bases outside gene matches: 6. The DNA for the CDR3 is TGCAGCGTTGGATGGACAGGGGGCGCAACAGATACGCAGTATTTT. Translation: CSVGWTGGATDTQYF.

For the CDR3, the DNA is TGTGCCAGCAGTTTAAGGCGGCCGCGCGAGAACGAGCAGTACTTC. Translating it yields CASSLRRPRENEQYF. The chain carries TRBV27 and TRBJ2-7; D is unresolved. Germline assignment: CDR1 MNHEY and CDR2 SMNVEV (reference sequence). V lost 2 bases and J lost 5, with 16 bases in between. The CDR3 extends over 15 amino acids.

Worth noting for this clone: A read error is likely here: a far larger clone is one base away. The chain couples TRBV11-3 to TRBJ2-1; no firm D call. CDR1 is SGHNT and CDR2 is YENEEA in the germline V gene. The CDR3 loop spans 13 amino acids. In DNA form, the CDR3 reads TGTGCCAGCAGCTTAGGCGCTAACAATGATCAGTTCTTC. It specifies CASSLGANNDQFF.

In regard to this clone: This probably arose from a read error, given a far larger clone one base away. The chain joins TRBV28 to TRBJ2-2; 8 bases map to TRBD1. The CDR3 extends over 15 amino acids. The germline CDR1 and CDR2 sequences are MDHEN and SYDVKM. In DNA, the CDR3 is TGTGGCAGCAGTACCGGACAGGGTTTGACCGGGGAGCTGTTTTTT. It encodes CGSSTGQGLTGELFF. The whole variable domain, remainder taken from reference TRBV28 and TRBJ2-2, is DVKVTQSSRYLVKRTGEKVFLECVQDMDHENMFWYRQDPGLGLRLIYFSYDVKMKEKGDIPEGYSVSREKKERFSLILESASTNQTSMYLCGSSTGQGLTGELFFGEGSRLTVL.

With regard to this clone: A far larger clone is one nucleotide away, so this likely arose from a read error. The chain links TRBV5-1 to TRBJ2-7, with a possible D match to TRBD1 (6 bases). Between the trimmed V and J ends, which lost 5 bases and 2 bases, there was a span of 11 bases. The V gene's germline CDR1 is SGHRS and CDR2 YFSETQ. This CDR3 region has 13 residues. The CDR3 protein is CASRIQGTYEQYF. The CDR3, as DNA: TGCGCCAGCAGGATTCAGGGGACCTACGAGCAGTACTTC.

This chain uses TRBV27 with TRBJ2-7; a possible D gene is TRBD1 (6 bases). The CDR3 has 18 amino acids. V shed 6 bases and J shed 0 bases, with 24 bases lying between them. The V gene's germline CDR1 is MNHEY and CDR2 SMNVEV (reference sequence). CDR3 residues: CASSLTGSDLFRSYEQYF. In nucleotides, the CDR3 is TGTGCCAGCAGCCTCACAGGGAGTGACCTTTTTCGCTCCTACGAGCAGTACTTC.